One sample yielded the 18 T cell receptor beta chains listed below, sequenced in a study of Graves' ophthalmopathy and Graves' hyperthyroidism. TCR beta CDR3 regions were amplified from RNA transcripts. First-round RT-PCR with HTBI primers preceded a second-round multiplex PCR. TCRdb used MiXCR to reprocess the multiplex PCR reads, holding one entry per CDR3 protein. Of 350,000 to 450,000 distinct CDR3 sequences in the sample, around 17% were seen once. The sample consisted of peripheral blood. The source of these receptors is a woman aged 18-29 years with Graves' ophthalmopathy.

This clonotype has a count of ten or more. The chain couples TRBV19 to TRBJ2-5; perhaps TRBD2 as D (5 bases). Looked up from germline, CDR1 is LNHDA and CDR2 is SQIVND (reference sequence). The V end lost 4 bases, the J end lost 3 bases, and 21 bases lay between the germline ends. The CDR3 spans 17 residues. CDR3 region: CASSTAGHLVGKETQYF. CDR3 DNA: TGTGCCAGTAGTACCGCGGGCCACTTGGTGGGGAAAGAGACCCAGTACTTC.

The chain carries TRBV4-3 and TRBJ1-2; no firm D call. Germline V gives CDR1 LGHNA, CDR2 YSLEER. Trimming took 1 base from V and 0 from J, leaving 9 bases between them. The CDR3 extends over 15 amino acids. The CDR3 reads CASSQAAEANYGYTF. CDR3 bases: TGCGCCAGCAGCCAAGCGGCGGAAGCTAACTATGGCTACACCTTC.

This clonotype was counted only a few times. The chain couples TRBV29-1 to TRBJ2-2, with D possibly being TRBD1 (5 bases). This CDR3 has 15 amino acids. The ends were cut back, 3 bases at V and 4 bases at J, with 15 bases in the middle. Germline CDR1 is SQVTM and CDR2 is ANQGSEA. The CDR3 sequence: CSVEGFTGSTGELFF. CDR3 coding DNA: TGCAGCGTTGAGGGGTTCACAGGATCCACCGGGGAGCTGTTTTTT.

In this sample, this clonotype turned up many times. This chain uses TRBV7-8 with TRBJ1-1, with 8 bases aligning to TRBD1. Germline assignment: CDR1 SGHVS and CDR2 FQNEAQ. This CDR3 has 15 amino acids. The junction had 10 bases not matched to a gene; V was cut back by 5 bases and J by 5 bases. The chain's CDR3 is CASSLGQGAGTEAFF. DNA of the CDR3: TGTGCCAGCAGCCTCGGCCAGGGGGCCGGGACTGAAGCTTTCTTT. Variable domain in full (rest from reference TRBV7-8 and TRBJ1-1): GAGVSQSPRYKVAKRGQDVALRCDPISGHVSLFWYQQALGQGPEFLTYFQNEAQLDKSGLPSDRFFAERPEGSVSTLKIQRTQQEDSAVYLCASSLGQGAGTEAFFGQGTRLTVV.

The chain employs TRBV6-5 and TRBJ1-1; D is ambiguous. Germline CDR1 and CDR2: MNHEY and SVGAGI. The CDR3 runs to 15 residues. V was clipped by 4 bases and J by 1 base, with 13 bases between them. CDR3 sequence (DNA): TGTGCCAGCAGTTCCCCTAGGACGGAGAACACTGAAGCTTTCTTT. Translated, it gives CASSSPRTENTEAFF.

V and J are TRBV28 and TRBJ1-6; D gene unclear. V was shortened by 4 bases and J by 9 bases, with 10 bases between the two germline ends. Germline CDR1 MDHEN, CDR2 SYDVKM. CDR3 length: 13 amino acids. This chain's CDR3 is CASSSVFLSPLHF. The DNA of the CDR3 is TGTGCCAGCAGTTCGGTTTTCCTTTCACCCCTCCACTTT.

This clonotype was detected ten times or more. The gene calls are TRBV28 and TRBJ2-4; possibly TRBD2 for D (6 bases). This CDR3 has 12 amino acids. CDR1 is MDHEN and CDR2 is SYDVKM in the germline V gene. Trimming took 3 bases from V and 10 from J, leaving 10 bases between them. CDR3 sequence reads: CASSLIGGIQYF. The CDR3 nucleotides read TGTGCCAGCAGTTTGATTGGGGGGATTCAGTACTTC. Supplemented by reference TRBV28 and TRBJ2-4, the full variable domain reads DVKVTQSSRYLVKRTGEKVFLECVQDMDHENMFWYRQDPGLGLRLIYFSYDVKMKEKGDIPEGYSVSREKKERFSLILESASTNQTSMYLCASSLIGGIQYFGAGTRLSVL.

There are many counts of this clonotype. The genes are TRBV24-1 and TRBJ2-2; 10 bases agree with TRBD1. Germline trimming cut 9 bases from V and 4 bases from J; bases unmatched to any gene: 4. This CDR3 comprises 14 residues. The V gene's germline CDR1 is KGHDR and CDR2 SFDVKD. The CDR3 region is CATQGQGSTGELFF. For the CDR3, the DNA is TGTGCCACCCAGGGACAGGGGTCCACCGGGGAGCTGTTTTTT.

This clonotype has at least ten counts. V and J are TRBV20-1 and TRBJ1-5; D may be TRBD1 (6 bases). The germline V gene encodes CDR1 DFQATT and CDR2 SNEGSKA (reference sequence). V gave up 1 base and J gave up 7 bases, with 17 bases separating them. The CDR3 extends over 15 amino acids. The CDR3 DNA follows: TGCAGTGCTAGAGGTACCCAGGGGCGATTCCAGCCCCAGCATTTT. This encodes CSARGTQGRFQPQHF.

The table lists this clonotype with many counts. The chain's CDR3 is CASSLHGTSYEQYF. As DNA, the CDR3 is TGTGCCAGCAGCTTACATGGGACCTCCTACGAGCAGTACTTC. V is TRBV7-3 and J is TRBJ2-7; either TRBD1 or TRBD2 may supply D (5 bases each). The germline V gene has CDR1 SGHTA and CDR2 FQGTGA. V was shortened by 2 bases and J by 0 bases, with 8 bases between the two germline ends. The CDR3 extends over 14 amino acids. The complete variable domain, with remaining parts taken from reference TRBV7-3 and TRBJ2-7, reads GAGVSQTPSNKVTEKGKYVELRCDPISGHTALYWYRQSLGQGPEFLIYFQGTGAADDSGLPNDRFFAVRPEGSVSTLKIQRTERGDSAVYLCASSLHGTSYEQYFGPGTRLTVT.

The chain uses TRBV6-1 and TRBJ1-5, with D maybe TRBD1 (5 bases). The V gene's germline CDR1 is MNHNS and CDR2 SASEGT. V was trimmed by 5 bases and J by 3 bases, leaving 17 bases between them. The CDR3 is 16 residues long. The CDR3 DNA follows: TGTGCCAGCAGTCTAAGGGCCGACGGGGCCAATCAGCCCCAGCATTTT. It yields the protein CASSLRADGANQPQHF.

The chain uses TRBV30 and TRBJ2-5; TRBD2 agrees at 12 bases. CDR1 and CDR2 (germline): GTSNPN, SVGIG (reference sequence). The CDR3 is 17 amino acids. V lost 1 base, J lost 6 bases, and 12 bases stayed unmatched. CDR3 DNA: TGTGCCTGGAGTGCTACTAGCGGGAGGAACCCCTTTCAGACCCAGTACTTC. Residues: CAWSATSGRNPFQTQYF.

This clonotype showed up many times. The chain has TRBV24-1 and TRBJ2-3; no reliable D call. The length of the CDR3 is 13 residues. Germline CDR1 and CDR2: KGHDR and SFDVKD. V lost 1 base to trimming and J lost 6 bases, with 7 bases between them. CDR3 amino acids: CATSDFPEDTQYF. The CDR3 DNA is TGTGCCACCAGTGATTTCCCCGAGGATACGCAGTATTTT.

CDR3 bases: TGTGCCAGCAGTCCCTCGGAACTCTCTGGAAACACCATATATTTT. It is translated as CASSPSELSGNTIYF. J is TRBJ1-3 and V is TRBV6-5; no reliable D call. The germline gives CDR1 MNHEY, CDR2 SVGAGI. The V end lost 5 bases, the J end lost 0 bases, and 11 bases lay between the germline ends. CDR3 length: 15 amino acids.

This clonotype has ten or more counts. The chain is built from TRBV28 and TRBJ2-2; no reliable D call. Deletions cut 6 bases from V and 8 bases from J, with 13 bases between. The CDR3 length is 13 residues. Germline loops: CDR1 MDHEN, CDR2 SYDVKM. DNA of the CDR3: TGTGCCAGCAGCCTAAACCCAACGGGGGAGCTGTTTTTT. Translating gives CASSLNPTGELFF.

The genes are TRBV24-1 and TRBJ2-7; D is ambiguous. This CDR3 has 15 amino acids. Germline loops: CDR1 KGHDR, CDR2 SFDVKD. V dropped 3 bases and J dropped 1 base, with 12 bases sitting between them. For the CDR3, the DNA is TGTGCCACCAGTGATGGTGGGAAGGTGTCCTACGAGCAGTACTTC. Its protein is CATSDGGKVSYEQYF.

This clonotype was seen ten or more times. Germline and junction disagree at one end, which may indicate a read error. This rearrangement joins TRBV12-3 or TRBV12-4 to TRBJ2-5; D is uncertain. This CDR3 contains 13 residues. CDR3 region: CASSLAGTETQYF. In nucleotides, the CDR3 is TGTGCCAGCAGCTTAGCTGGAACTGAGACCCAGTACTTC.

The sample holds many counts of this clonotype. V usage is TRBV28 and J usage is TRBJ1-5, with 9 bases fitting TRBD1. The CDR3 covers 15 residues. Germline CDR1 and CDR2: MDHEN and SYDVKM. Trimming at V came to 5 bases and at J to 1 base, leaving 3 bases not matched to a gene. As DNA, the CDR3 is TGTGCCAGCAGTCCGGGACAGGGAAGCAATCAGCCCCAGCATTTT. This sequence encodes CASSPGQGSNQPQHF.